This T cell receptor (beta chain) stems from a study of PD-L1 blockade in urothelial cancer. With regard to this clone: Its antigen is currently unknown. An end of the junction does not agree with germline; a read error may underlie this.

Clones were read by immunoSEQ multiplex PCR, and TCRdb kept only the in-frame ones, dropping some. The sample carries roughly 24,000 clones, 86% recorded once. Study-level findings and limits: Stronger expansion of tumor-associated clones in blood at 3 weeks distinguished durable-benefit patients.

The CDR3 contains 11 residues. In germline, CDR1 is GTSNPN, CDR2 SVGIG (reference sequence). This material consisted of PBMCs, taken around atezolizumab (anti-PD-L1) treatment. The chain employs TRBV30 and TRBJ2-7; D is undetermined. The sequence came from a man aged 55 to 69 with urothelial cancer. In nucleotides, the CDR3 is TGTGCCTGGAGCGACTCCTTCGAGCAGTACTTC. Amino acids: CAWSDSFEQYF.